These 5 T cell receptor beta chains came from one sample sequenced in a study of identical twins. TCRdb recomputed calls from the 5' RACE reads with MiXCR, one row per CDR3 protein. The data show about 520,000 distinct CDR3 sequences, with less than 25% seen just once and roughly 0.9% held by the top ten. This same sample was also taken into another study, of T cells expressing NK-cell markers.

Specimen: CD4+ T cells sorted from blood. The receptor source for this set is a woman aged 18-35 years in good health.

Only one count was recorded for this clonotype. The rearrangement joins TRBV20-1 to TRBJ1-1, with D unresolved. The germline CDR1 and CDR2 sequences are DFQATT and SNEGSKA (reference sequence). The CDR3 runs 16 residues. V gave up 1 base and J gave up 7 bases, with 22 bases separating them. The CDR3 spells CSARAPGRAGGIEAFF. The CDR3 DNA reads TGCAGTGCTAGAGCCCCTGGGAGGGCAGGCGGTATTGAAGCTTTCTTT.

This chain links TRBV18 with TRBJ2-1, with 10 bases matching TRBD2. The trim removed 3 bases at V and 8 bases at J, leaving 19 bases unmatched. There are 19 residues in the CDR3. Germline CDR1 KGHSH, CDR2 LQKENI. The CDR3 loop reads CASSPRPPLAGFSIDEQFF. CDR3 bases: TGTGCCAGCTCACCGCGACCGCCACTAGCGGGGTTTAGTATCGATGAGCAGTTCTTC.

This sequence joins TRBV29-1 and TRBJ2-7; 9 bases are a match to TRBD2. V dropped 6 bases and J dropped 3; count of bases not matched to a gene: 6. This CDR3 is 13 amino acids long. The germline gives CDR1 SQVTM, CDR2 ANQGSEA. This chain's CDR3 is CSVQTSGVYEQYF. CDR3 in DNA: TGCAGCGTCCAGACTAGCGGCGTCTACGAGCAGTACTTC.

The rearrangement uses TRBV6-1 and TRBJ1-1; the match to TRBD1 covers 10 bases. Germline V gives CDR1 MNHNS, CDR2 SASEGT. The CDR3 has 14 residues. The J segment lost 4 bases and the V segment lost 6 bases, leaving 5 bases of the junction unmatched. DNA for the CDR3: TGTGCCAGCAGACCCGGGACAGGGGTCACTGAAGCTTTCTTT. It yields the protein CASRPGTGVTEAFF.

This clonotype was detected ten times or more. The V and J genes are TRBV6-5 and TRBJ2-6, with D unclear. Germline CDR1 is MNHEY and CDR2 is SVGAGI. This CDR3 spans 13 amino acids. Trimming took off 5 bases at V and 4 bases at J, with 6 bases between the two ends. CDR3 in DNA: TGTGCCAGCAGTACTCCCGGGGCCAACGTCCTGACTTTC. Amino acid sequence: CASSTPGANVLTF.